This TCR beta chain appears in the sequencing data of a study of blood T cell repertoires in COVID-19. Looking at the study overall: From T cells, B-cell-depleted T cells, or PBMCs came the material, which was cDNA or gDNA.

The Seattle site enrolled patients during active infection and followed them longitudinally. Method: immunoSEQ multiplex PCR; TCRdb's copy keeps in-frame clones and lacks some. The sample contains 130,000 to 150,000 clones, 70% to 90% of which appear only once. The trim removed 0 bases at V and 6 bases at J, leaving 2 bases unmatched. This CDR3 contains 15 residues. The germline CDR1 and CDR2 sequences are MDHEN and SYDVKM. Sequencing was carried out using peripheral blood. The J gene is TRBJ2-2, the V gene TRBV28, with TRBD1 matching 9 bases. The clonotype originates from a woman aged 55-69 years with COVID-19, enrolled during active disease. The chain's CDR3 is CASSLWGQGSGELFF. Written as DNA, the CDR3 is TGTGCCAGCAGTTTATGGGGACAGGGATCCGGGGAGCTGTTTTTT.